This note documents a single TCR beta chain sequence. Its antigen is unidentified. One end of the junction fails to match germline, which may point to a read error. Co-extracting RNA and DNA was done with roughly 18-32 mg of unsorted bulk tissue as input. Surgeons resected the patients' primary liver carcinomas. The CDR3 sequence is 13 residues long. Germline V gene lookup returns CDR1 SGHNT and CDR2 YENEEA. This entry comes from a study of tumor-infiltrating lymphocytes in primary liver carcinoma. Study findings and constraints: The overlap of tumor-adjacent and tumor-blood pairs was smaller than that of tumor region pairs. Blood had a significantly lower top-250-clone fraction than tumors did (p = 0.039).

A primer in the constant region served to generate TCR beta cDNA from roughly 550 ng of total RNA. Modified slightly, ARM-PCR produced TCR beta libraries over three nested multiplex PCR rounds. TRBV1-TRBV30 forward primers paired with a C-beta reverse primer drove the first two PCR rounds, about 10 cycles each. Each CDR3 protein gets one entry after TCRdb re-called the multiplex PCR reads with MiXCR. The data contain roughly 200,000 distinct CDR3 sequences, around four fifths of them singletons. This receptor was obtained from a middle-aged man with primary liver carcinoma and hepatitis B virus infection. The material sequenced was tumor tissue from primary liver carcinoma. This rearrangement joins TRBV11-3 to TRBJ2-1; no clear D. The CDR3 reads CASRPRTMDEQLF. The CDR3 DNA reads as TGTGCCAGCAGGCCGCGAACGATGGATGAGCAGTTATTT.